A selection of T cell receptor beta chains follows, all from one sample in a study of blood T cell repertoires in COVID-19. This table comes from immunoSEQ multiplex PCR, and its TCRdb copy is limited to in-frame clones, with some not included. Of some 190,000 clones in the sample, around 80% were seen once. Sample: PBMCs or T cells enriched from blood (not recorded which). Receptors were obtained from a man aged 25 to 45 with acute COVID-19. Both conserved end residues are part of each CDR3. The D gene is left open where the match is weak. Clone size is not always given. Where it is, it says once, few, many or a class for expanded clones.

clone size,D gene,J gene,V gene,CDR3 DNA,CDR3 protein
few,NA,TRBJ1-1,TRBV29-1,TGCAGCGTTGAACCGGGGACTGAAGCTTTCTTT,CSVEPGTEAFF
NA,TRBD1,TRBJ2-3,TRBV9,TGTGCCAGCAGTTCTGGACAGGGGGGAGATACGCAGTATTTT,CASSSGQGGDTQYF
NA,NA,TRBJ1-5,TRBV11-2,TGTGCCAGCAGCTTAGATAACACACCCCAGCATTTT,CASSLDNTPQHF
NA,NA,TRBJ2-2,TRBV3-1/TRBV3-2,TGTGCCAGCAGCCAACCCGGAGGCACCGGGGAGCTGTTTTTT,CASSQPGGTGELFF
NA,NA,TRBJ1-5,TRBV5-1,TGCGCCAGCAGGAGGGATAGCAATCAGCCCCAGCATTTT,CASRRDSNQPQHF
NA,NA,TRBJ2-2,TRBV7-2,TGTGCCAGCAGCTTAGGGAGGGTCGCCGGGGAGCTGTTTTTT,CASSLGRVAGELFF
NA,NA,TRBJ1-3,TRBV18,TGTGCCAGCTCACCAACGATTGACAGCTACTCTGGAAACACCATATATTTT,CASSPTIDSYSGNTIYF
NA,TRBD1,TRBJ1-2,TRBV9,TGTGCCAGCAGCGTAGTTGACAGGGGGCCTCCCACTTTGGGCTACACCTTC,CASSVVDRGPPTLGYTF
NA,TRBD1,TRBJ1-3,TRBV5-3,TGTGCCAGAAGCTCCCGCCGGGACAGGGTGAGAAACACCATATATTTT,CARSSRRDRVRNTIYF
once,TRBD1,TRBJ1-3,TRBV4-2,TGTGCCAGCAGCCAACGTACAGGGGCCAACTCTGGAAACACCATATATTTT,CASSQRTGANSGNTIYF
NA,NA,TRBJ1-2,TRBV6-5,TGTGCCAGCAGTTACGAAGCACAGGCCTATGGCTACACCTTC,CASSYEAQAYGYTF
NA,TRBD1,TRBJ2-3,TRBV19,TGTGCCAGTAGTGAGGGGGCGACGAATACGCAGTATTTT,CASSEGATNTQYF
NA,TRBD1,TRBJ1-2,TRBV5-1,TGCGCCAGCAGCAGTGACAGGGAAGGCTACACCTTC,CASSSDREGYTF
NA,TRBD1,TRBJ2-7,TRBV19,TGTGCCAGTAGCCTGACAGGGTCGGTCCACGAGCAGTACTTC,CASSLTGSVHEQYF
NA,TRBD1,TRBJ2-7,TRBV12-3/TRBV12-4,TGTGCCAGCAGTTTCGGGGACAGGCAGTACTTC,CASSFGDRQYF
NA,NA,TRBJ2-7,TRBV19,TGTGCCACCCACTACGAGCAGTACTTC,CATHYEQYF
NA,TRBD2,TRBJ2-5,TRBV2,TGTGCCAGCAGCCCTAGCGGGGGCCGGGGGACCCAGTACTTC,CASSPSGGRGTQYF
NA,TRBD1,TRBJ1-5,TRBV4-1,TGCGCCAGCAGCCACACAGGGGACAATCAGCCCCAGCATTTT,CASSHTGDNQPQHF
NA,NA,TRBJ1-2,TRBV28,TGTGCCAGCAGTGACCAGGACTATGGCTACACCTTC,CASSDQDYGYTF
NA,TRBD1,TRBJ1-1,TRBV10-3,TGTGCCATCGGAAAAACAGGGGACATGAACACTGAAGCTTTCTTT,CAIGKTGDMNTEAFF
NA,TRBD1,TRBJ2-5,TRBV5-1,TGCGCCAGCAGCAGGACAGGGGTTGAGACCCAGTACTTC,CASSRTGVETQYF
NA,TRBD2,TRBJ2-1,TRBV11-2,TGTGCCAGCAGAACGTTAGCGGGGAGGTTCTACAATGAGCAGTTCTTC,CASRTLAGRFYNEQFF
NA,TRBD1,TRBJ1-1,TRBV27,TGTGCCAGCAGTTTAGGGGACAGGGGGCAGTACACTGAAGCTTTCTTT,CASSLGDRGQYTEAFF
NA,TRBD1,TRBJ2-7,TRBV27,TGTGCCAGCAGTTTAAGGGGACAGGGGGGATACGAGCAGTACTTC,CASSLRGQGGYEQYF
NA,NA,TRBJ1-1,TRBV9,TGTGCCAGCAGCGTAGGTGTGGGTCGGGGAGAAGGAGCTTTCTTT,CASSVGVGRGEGAFF
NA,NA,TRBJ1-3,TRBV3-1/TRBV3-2,TGTGCCAGCAGCCAAGTCCACAGCTCTGGAAACACCATATATTTT,CASSQVHSSGNTIYF
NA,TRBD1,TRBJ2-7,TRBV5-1,TGCGCCAGCAGCCCGACAGGGTACTACGAGCAGTACTTC,CASSPTGYYEQYF